A single sample is the source of the 28 T cell receptor beta chains below, sequenced in a study of tumor-infiltrating lymphocytes in primary liver carcinoma. Priming with a constant-region primer yielded TCR beta cDNA from about 450 ng total RNA. Employing slightly modified ARM-PCR, three nested multiplex PCR rounds were run, and these gave rise to the TCR beta libraries. Amplification in the first two PCR rounds was performed using TRBV1-TRBV30 forward primers and a C-beta reverse primer for around 10 cycles each. TCRdb reprocessed the multiplex PCR reads via MiXCR and lists one record per CDR3 protein. The sample comprises some 110,000 distinct CDR3 sequences, roughly 80% of which are singletons, and around 21% rests with the top ten. Co-extracting RNA and DNA was done with about 20-33 mg of unsorted bulk tissue as input. Sequencing input: liver tumor tissue from sampling region 3. Subset meaning: tumor region T3, left-lateral pole. These receptors were collected from a man aged 35 to 55 with primary liver carcinoma and hepatitis B virus infection.

Points on this clonotype: One end of the junction varies from germline; a read error may be responsible. The chain is built from TRBV11-2 and TRBJ2-7; D is possibly TRBD1 (5 bases). The CDR3 consists of 14 residues. Looked up from germline, CDR1 is SGHAT and CDR2 is FQNNGV. Written as DNA, the CDR3 is TGTGCCGGCAGTTTTAACAGGAACTCCTACGAGCAGTATTTC. As protein: CAGSFNRNSYEQYF. The entire variable domain, with the rest obtained from reference TRBV11-2 and TRBJ2-7, is as follows: EAGVAQSPRYKIIEKRQSVAFWCNPISGHATLYWYQQILGQGPKLLIQFQNNGVVDDSQLPKDRFSAERLKGVDSTLKIQPAKLEDSAVYLCAGSFNRNSYEQYFGPGTRLTVT.

For this clonotype: The junction does not match germline at one end; this may be a read error. V gene TRBV12-3 or TRBV12-4 combines with J gene TRBJ2-7; D is perhaps TRBD2 (5 bases). The CDR3 runs 16 residues. CDR3 region: CASSLVAGVGLYEQYF. CDR3 nucleotide sequence: TGTGCCAGCAGCTTAGTCGCGGGTGTCGGTCTCTACGAACAGTACTTC.

Comments on this clonotype: One end of the junction is discordant with germline, which a read error may explain. The rearrangement joins TRBV4-3 to TRBJ2-5; 10 nucleotides agree with TRBD2. The CDR3 runs 17 residues. CDR1 is LGHNA, CDR2 YSLEER, per germline. CDR3 amino acids: CASSQAASGSTSETQYF. CDR3 DNA: TGCGCCAGCAGCCAAGCGGCTAGCGGGAGCACTAGTGAGACCCAGTATTTC.

V is TRBV6-2 or TRBV6-3 and J is TRBJ2-2; D perhaps matches TRBD2 (7 bases). From germline, CDR1 is MNHEY and CDR2 SVGEGT. Trimming left V 2 bases short and J 6 bases short, with 13 bases between. The CDR3 consists of 15 residues. The CDR3 loop reads CASSYQGRAAGELFF. CDR3 DNA sequence: TGTGCCAGCAGTTACCAGGGGAGGGCTGCCGGGGAGCTGTTTTTT.

This clonotype was observed once. Mismatch with germline at one junction end may stem from a read error. V is TRBV5-5 and J is TRBJ2-7, with unresolved D. The germline gives CDR1 SGHKS, CDR2 YYEKEE (reference sequence). This CDR3 is built from 14 residues. The CDR3 loop is CVSNLVPREGEQYF. CDR3 coding DNA: TGTGTCAGCAACTTGGTTCCACGTGAAGGAGAGCAGTACTTC.

Regarding this clonotype: The junction does not match germline at one end; this may be a read error. This chain uses TRBV10-3 with TRBJ1-5; a weak D match, TRBD1 (5 bases). Germline CDR1 is ENHRY and CDR2 is SYGVKD. The CDR3 consists of 13 residues. CDR3 amino acids: CAISDGGNRPQHF. The CDR3 nucleotides are TGTGCCATCAGTGACGGGGGGAATCGGCCCCAGCATTTT.

About this clonotype itself: Its ends do not fully match the called genes, so a read error is possible. V and J are TRBV18 and TRBJ2-3; tentative D call: TRBD2 (5 bases). The CDR3 is 13 residues long. Germline CDR1 KGHSH, CDR2 LQKENI. The CDR3 DNA is TGTGCCAGCTCACCCATAGCGTCGGATACGCAGTATTTC. Amino acids: CASSPIASDTQYF.

As regards this clonotype: A read error may produce the germline difference seen at one junction end. V usage is TRBV6-2 or TRBV6-3 and J usage is TRBJ1-1; D gene uncertain. The CDR3 has 12 amino acids. Germline V lookup: CDR1 MNHEY, CDR2 SVGEGT. The CDR3 is CASSGVIVGAIF. The DNA of the CDR3 is TGTGCCAGCAGTGGGGTCATAGTCGGCGCTATCTTT.

Comments on this clonotype: Since no conserved phenylalanine or tryptophan closes the CDR3, a read error is the likely cause. No DNA is shown, since the ends of the CDR3 on it are uncertain; the CDR3 is the one TCRdb lists. This sequence joins TRBV29-1 and TRBJ2-2; TRBD2 reflects the table's D call only, with no check against the DNA. The CDR3 totals 15 residues, both ends included. Looked up from germline, CDR1 is SQVTM and CDR2 is ANQGSEA. The CDR3 here is CNVGTSAANTGELFY.

In the case of this clonotype: One end of the junction is discordant with germline, which a read error may explain. V is TRBV4-3 and J is TRBJ2-7; maybe TRBD1 (6 bases). Germline assignment: CDR1 LGHNA and CDR2 YSLEER. The CDR3 sequence is 14 residues long. CDR3 amino acids: CASSQGQVSYDQYF. CDR3 DNA: TGCGCCAGCAGCCAAGGACAGGTCTCCTACGATCAGTATTTC.

This chain joins TRBV2 and TRBJ2-2; 11 bases map to TRBD2. V lost 2 bases, J lost 8 bases, and 7 bases stayed unmatched. The CDR3 is 16 residues long. Germline values: CDR1 SNHLY, CDR2 FYNNEI. Written as DNA, the CDR3 is TGTGCCAGCAGTGAACTAACTAGCGGGAGCCAAGGGGAGCTGTTTTTT. Translation: CASSELTSGSQGELFF.

The rearrangement uses TRBV5-6 and TRBJ2-1; 10 bases align to TRBD2. This CDR3 is built from 16 residues. The V gene end was trimmed by 9 bases and the J gene end by 5 bases; junction bases not matched to a gene: 14. CDR1 SGHDT and CDR2 YYEEEE come from the germline V gene. The chain's CDR3 is CANSPSGSGRDNEQFF. In DNA, the CDR3 is TGTGCCAACAGTCCGTCTGGGAGCGGGAGGGACAATGAGCAGTTCTTC.

This clonotype was detected many times. CDR3 DNA sequence: TGCGCCAGCAGCCCCCGCGGGGACGGCACTGAAGCTTTCTTT. This encodes CASSPRGDGTEAFF. The chain carries TRBV5-1 and TRBJ1-1; weak D call: TRBD1 (5 bases). The germline gives CDR1 SGHRS, CDR2 YFSETQ. V was clipped by 4 bases and J by 4 bases, with 14 bases between them. This CDR3 region has 14 residues.

This clonotype was seen only once. Here the CDR3 omits its conserved ending phenylalanine or tryptophan, so a read error is the likely source. The CDR3 DNA reads TGTGCCTGGAGTGTTCATTTGAACACTGAAGCTTTCATT. Translated, it gives CAWSVHLNTEAFI. V usage is TRBV30 and J usage is TRBJ1-1; D is unclear. V was shortened by 0 bases and J by 0 bases, with 5 bases between the two germline ends. Germline V lookup: CDR1 GTSNPN, CDR2 SVGIG (reference sequence). The CDR3 sequence is 13 residues long.

As for this clonotype: Its ends do not fully match the called genes, so a read error is possible. J is TRBJ1-2 and V is TRBV12-3 or TRBV12-4, with TRBD1 identical over 10 bases. This CDR3 spans 14 amino acids. Here the CDR3 DNA reads TGTACCAGCTCACGGACAGGGGGGTATGATGGCTACACCTTC. Translated: CTSSRTGGYDGYTF.

In regard to this clonotype: A junction end diverges from the germline sequence, so it may reflect a read error. CDR3 sequence (DNA): TGTGCCAGCAGTGTAGCGGGGGTTGCAACTAATGAAAAACTGTCTTTT. Translated, it gives CASSVAGVATNEKLSF. The J gene is TRBJ1-4, the V gene TRBV6-1; TRBD1 might be the D (5 bases). CDR3 length: 16 residues. Germline lookup yields CDR1 MNHNS and CDR2 SASEGT.

In regard to this clonotype: Lacking the conserved final phenylalanine or tryptophan, this CDR3 likely reflects a read error. In DNA, the CDR3 is TGCGCCAGCAGCCAAGGGACATGGGGCGATCAGCCCCAGCATTCT. It translates to CASSQGTWGDQPQHS. The chain is built from TRBV4-3 and TRBJ1-5; D is perhaps TRBD1 (5 bases). Trimming took off 1 base at V and 5 bases at J, with 12 bases between the two ends. Germline-derived CDR1 and CDR2 are LGHNA and YSLEER. The CDR3 sequence is 15 residues long.

Of note for this clonotype: One end of the junction is discordant with germline, which a read error may explain. The chain uses TRBV7-8 and TRBJ1-2; the D gene is possibly TRBD1 (6 bases). The CDR3 is 14 residues long. Germline V gene sequence: CDR1 SGHVS, CDR2 FQNEAQ. The CDR3 coding sequence is TGTGCCAGCAGCGCCCGACAGGCCGTGGGGAGCTACACATTC. It codes for CASSARQAVGSYTF.

The chain links TRBV11-1 to TRBJ2-4; 13 bases match TRBD2. The CDR3 covers 17 residues. The V and J ends lost 7 bases and 6 bases, in that order; junction bases with no gene match: 12. Germline values: CDR1 SGHAT, CDR2 FQDESV (reference sequence). The chain's CDR3 is CASIFTGTSGTRNIQYF. The CDR3, as DNA: TGTGCCAGCATCTTTACAGGGACTAGCGGGACCAGAAACATTCAGTACTTC.

Concerning this clonotype: The junction departs from germline at one end; a sequencing error may be responsible. This chain joins TRBV28 and TRBJ2-5; D remains ambiguous. The germline CDR1 and CDR2 sequences are MDHEN and SYDVKM. This CDR3 region has 11 residues. The CDR3 region has the DNA TGTGCTAGCAGTTCGGGCGAGTCCCAGTACTTC. Amino acid sequence: CASSSGESQYF.

This clonotype has just one count. Its ends do not fully match the called genes, so a read error is possible. CDR3: CSVGGTRGNLSRANVPTF. The DNA for the CDR3 is TGCAGCGTTGGAGGGACTAGGGGGAACCTCTCTAGGGCCAACGTCCCGACTTTC. The chain links TRBV29-1 to TRBJ2-6; 8 bases are a match to TRBD2. CDR3 length: 18 amino acids. Germline V lookup: CDR1 SQVTM, CDR2 ANQGSEA.

About this clonotype itself: The junction does not match germline at one end; this may be a read error. The chain recombines TRBV6-2 or TRBV6-3 with TRBJ1-2, with a weak D call TRBD1 (6 bases). The germline gives CDR1 MNHEY, CDR2 SVGEGT. The length of the CDR3 is 16 residues. The CDR3 nucleotides are TGTGTCAGCAGTTACTTCCCGGACAGTCTTCTATTATGCTACACCTTC. Translating it yields CVSSYFPDSLLLCYTF.

CDR3 sequence reads: CASSFTGDPTDTQHF. The CDR3 region has the DNA TGTGCCAGCAGCTTTACAGGAGATCCCACAGATACGCAGCATTTT. This chain uses TRBV5-5 with TRBJ2-3, with a possible D match to TRBD1 (5 bases). The assigned J gene may be wrong: the sequence end matches TRBJ1-5 better. The germline gives CDR1 SGHKS, CDR2 YYEKEE (reference sequence). CDR3 size: 15 residues.

Note on this clonotype: Possible read error: a much larger clone is one base away. V is TRBV28 and J is TRBJ2-3, with D unclear. With 10 bases removed from V and 9 bases from J, the gap between germline ends came to 20 bases. The CDR3 has 13 amino acids. Germline CDR1 reads MDHEN; CDR2 reads SYDVKM. The CDR3 reads CATTSTTLGTQYF. As DNA, the CDR3 is TGTGCCACCACCTCGACAACCTTGGGGACGCAGTATTTT.

This sequence joins TRBV29-1 and TRBJ1-5, with TRBD1 matching 8 bases. The CDR3 sequence is 13 residues long. Germline CDR1 SQVTM, CDR2 ANQGSEA. J was trimmed by 6 bases and V by 6 bases; bases with no gene match: 7. The CDR3 DNA reads as TGCAGCGTCCGACAGGGGATAGGTCAGCCCCAGCATTTT. It is translated as CSVRQGIGQPQHF.

The V and J genes are TRBV7-2 and TRBJ2-7, with D possibly TRBD2 on 6 matching bases. The CDR3 totals 16 residues. Germline values: CDR1 SGHTA, CDR2 FQGNSA. V was trimmed by 4 bases and J by 2 bases, leaving 18 bases between them. Here the CDR3 DNA reads TGTGCCAGCAGCTCAGCGCACGGGAGCGGAGCCTACGAGCAGTACTTC. Protein: CASSSAHGSGAYEQYF.

A remark on this clonotype: Compared with germline, one end of the junction differs, possibly owing to a read error. The rearrangement uses TRBV12-3 or TRBV12-4 and TRBJ2-5, with 7 bases that match TRBD2. The CDR3 is 14 residues long. The CDR3 nucleotides read TGTGCCAGCAGTTTAGCGGGAGGGGATGAGACCCTGTACTTC. Protein product: CASSLAGGDETLYF.

The chain recombines TRBV29-1 with TRBJ1-2, with TRBD1 identical over 7 bases. This CDR3 region has 13 residues. Germline CDR1 reads SQVTM; CDR2 reads ANQGSEA. In DNA, the CDR3 is TGCAGTGTTCGCTACACAGGGGATCATGGCTACACCTTC. Its translation is CSVRYTGDHGYTF.